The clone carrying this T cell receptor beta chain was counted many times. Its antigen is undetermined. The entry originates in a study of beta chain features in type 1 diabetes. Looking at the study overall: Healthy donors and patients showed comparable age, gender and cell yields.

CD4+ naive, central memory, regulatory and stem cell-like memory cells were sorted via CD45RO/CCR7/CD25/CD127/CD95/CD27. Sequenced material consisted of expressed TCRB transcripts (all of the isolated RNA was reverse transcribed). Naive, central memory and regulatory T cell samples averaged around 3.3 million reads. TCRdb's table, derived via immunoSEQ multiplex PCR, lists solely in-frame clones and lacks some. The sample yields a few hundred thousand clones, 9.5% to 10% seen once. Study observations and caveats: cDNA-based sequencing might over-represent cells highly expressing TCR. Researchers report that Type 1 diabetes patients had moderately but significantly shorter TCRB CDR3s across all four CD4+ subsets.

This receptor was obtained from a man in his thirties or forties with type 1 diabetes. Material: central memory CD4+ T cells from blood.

The CDR3 protein is CASSADLDRVGRYGYTF. The DNA of the CDR3 is TGTGCCAGCAGCGCGGACCTCGACAGGGTCGGAAGATATGGCTACACCTTC. This chain uses TRBV5-6 with TRBJ1-2, with 7 nucleotides matching TRBD1. The CDR3 sequence is 17 residues long. Germline V lookup: CDR1 SGHDT, CDR2 YYEEEE. Trimming at V came to 4 bases and at J to 5 bases, leaving 17 bases not matched to a gene.